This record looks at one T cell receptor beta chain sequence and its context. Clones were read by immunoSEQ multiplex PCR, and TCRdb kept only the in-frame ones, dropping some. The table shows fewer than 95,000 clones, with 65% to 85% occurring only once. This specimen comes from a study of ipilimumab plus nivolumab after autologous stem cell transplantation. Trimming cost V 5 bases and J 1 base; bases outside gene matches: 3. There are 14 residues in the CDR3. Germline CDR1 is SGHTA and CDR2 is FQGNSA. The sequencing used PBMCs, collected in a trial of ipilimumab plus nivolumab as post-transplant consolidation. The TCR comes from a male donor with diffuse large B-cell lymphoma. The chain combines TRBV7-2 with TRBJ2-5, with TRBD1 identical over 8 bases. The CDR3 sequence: CASSPTGAQETQYF. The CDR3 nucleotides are TGTGCCAGCAGCCCGACAGGGGCCCAAGAGACCCAGTACTTC. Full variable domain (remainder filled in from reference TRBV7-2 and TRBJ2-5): GAGVSQSPSNKVTEKGKDVELRCDPISGHTALYWYRQSLGQGLEFLIYFQGNSAPDKSGLPSDRFSAERTGGSVSTLTIQRTQQEDSAVYLCASSPTGAQETQYFGPGTRLLVL.